In its sample, the clone carrying this T cell receptor (beta chain) was seen once. In Cohort 3, a recovered donor had either two negative PCRs, clearance, or symptom resolution. This sample is part of a study of blood T cell repertoires in COVID-19. At the level of the study: Samples representing acute and convalescent COVID-19 were sourced from the United States, Italy and Spain.

The CDR3 length is 15 residues. Trimming removed 5 bases from V and 4 bases from J; junction bases left unmatched: 11. Germline values: CDR1 SQVTM, CDR2 ANQGSEA. Authors' processing steps: For nucleated cells, counts were estimated from reference gene primer amplification. Clones were sequenced by immunoSEQ multiplex PCR, and TCRdb holds only the in-frame ones, with some missing. V, J and clone size were drawn from that table, and D and trimming were deduced from the DNA. The sample lists about 250,000 clones, 88% occurring once. The sample was PBMCs or T cells enriched from blood (not recorded which). The V and J genes are TRBV29-1 and TRBJ2-7, with TRBD2 matching over 10 bases. This sequence was found in a woman in her fifties or sixties who had recovered from COVID-19. CDR3 residues: CSVSIRAGGPYEQYF. Written as DNA, the CDR3 is TGCAGCGTTTCAATCAGAGCGGGAGGGCCATACGAGCAGTACTTC.